This TCR beta chain was sequenced during a study of T cell responses to AZD1222 COVID-19 vaccine. Profiling relied on immunoSEQ multiplex PCR, and the TCRdb table lists in-frame clones only, not all of them. The sample lists just under 95,000 clones, approximately 91% seen once, with 22% in the top ten. This TCR was recovered from an adult in good health. The specimen was peripheral blood, collected on day 0 of AZD1222 vaccination.

Here the CDR3 DNA reads TGTGCCAGCAGTCGGACAATGAACACTGAAGCTTTCTTT. Encoded protein: CASSRTMNTEAFF. The rearrangement uses TRBV12-3 or TRBV12-4 and TRBJ1-1; D possibly corresponds to TRBD1 (5 bases). The V and J ends lost 5 bases and 0 bases respectively, with 7 bases between them. The CDR3 extends over 13 amino acids.